The 17 T cell receptor beta chains below come from one sample, sequenced in a study of blood T cell repertoires in COVID-19 (dated by TCRdb to 2020 to 2021). Receptors were amplified or captured by the immunoSEQ multiplex PCR assay. In its TCRdb copy, this immuneACCESS table keeps in-frame sequences only and misses some clones. Where compared with another copy, unresolved V genes explain less than half of these, and the others have no known cause. A total of about 90,000 clones appear in this sample, 70% to 85% of them only once. The ten largest clones take up over 6% of the sample. Sequencing input: peripheral blood. These receptors were taken from a man aged 65-85 years with acute or convalescent COVID-19.

This chain joins TRBV5-1 and TRBJ2-3; 7 positions match TRBD1. Germline V gene data show CDR1 as SGHRS and CDR2 as YFSETQ. The CDR3 spans 14 residues. V lost 4 bases and J lost 1; bases outside the gene matches: 3. CDR3 protein: CASSGQGGTDTQYF. The CDR3 DNA sequence: TGCGCCAGCAGCGGTCAGGGGGGCACAGATACGCAGTATTTT.

The chain uses TRBV19 and TRBJ1-2; maybe TRBD1 (5 bases). Trimming took off 3 bases at V and 7 bases at J, with 18 bases between the two ends. Germline V gene lookup returns CDR1 LNHDA and CDR2 SQIVND (reference sequence). CDR3 size: 15 residues. The CDR3 protein is CASSIGGAVPRGYTF. CDR3 sequence (DNA): TGTGCCAGTAGTATCGGAGGGGCCGTCCCTCGTGGCTACACCTTC.

In this sample, this clone turned up a few times. The sample contains more than one DNA sequence encoding this CDR3. This chain links TRBV4-1 with TRBJ1-2; weak D call: TRBD1 (5 bases). The germline gives CDR1 MGHRA, CDR2 YSYEKL. The CDR3 contains 15 residues. Trimming removed 1 base from V and 0 bases from J, with 9 bases in between. The DNA for the CDR3 is TGCGCCAGCAGCCAAGTCGACAGAGCTAACTATGGCTACACCTTC. As protein: CASSQVDRANYGYTF.

V usage is TRBV30 and J usage is TRBJ2-3, with 10 bases matching TRBD2. Per the germline V gene, CDR1 is GTSNPN and CDR2 is SVGIG (reference sequence). V was clipped by 5 bases and J by 7 bases; unmatched bases: 6. CDR3 length equals 13 residues. The CDR3 coding sequence is TGTGCCTGGTCGAGCGGGGGGGCACATACGCAGTATTTT. This codes for CAWSSGGAHTQYF.

The rearrangement links TRBV28 to TRBJ1-1; weak D call: TRBD1 (5 bases). V was pared by 7 bases and J by 4 bases, with 16 bases between. This CDR3 contains 14 residues. Germline values: CDR1 MDHEN, CDR2 SYDVKM. CDR3: CASNLPQGGTEAFF. CDR3 nucleotide sequence: TGTGCCAGCAACCTACCCCAGGGAGGCACTGAAGCTTTCTTT.

The V call is TRBV9, the J call TRBJ1-1, with D possibly matching TRBD1 (5 bases). Trimming took off 4 bases at V and 4 bases at J, with 17 bases between the two ends. The V gene's germline CDR1 is SGDLS and CDR2 YYNGEE. This CDR3 is 15 amino acids long. The CDR3 nucleotides read TGTGCCAGCAGCCCCAAGGGCAGGGCCACCACTGAAGCTTTCTTT. It is translated as CASSPKGRATTEAFF.

This sequence joins TRBV9 and TRBJ2-1; 7 nucleotides match TRBD1. The CDR3 spans 15 residues. V was pared by 0 bases and J by 8 bases, with 8 bases of the junction left unmatched. CDR1 and CDR2 (germline): SGDLS, YYNGEE. Written as DNA, the CDR3 is TGTGCCAGCAGCGTAGGAGGGGGCGCGGTAGATGAGCAGTTCTTC. Amino acid sequence: CASSVGGGAVDEQFF.

The V call is TRBV24-1, the J call TRBJ2-7; D is perhaps TRBD1 (6 bases). Trimming took 1 base from V and 2 from J, leaving 8 bases between them. Germline loops: CDR1 KGHDR, CDR2 SFDVKD. The CDR3 covers 14 residues. CDR3: CATSDFRDTYEQYV. The CDR3, as DNA: TGTGCCACCAGTGATTTCCGGGACACCTACGAGCAGTACGTC.

The chain combines TRBV6-5 with TRBJ2-5; 9 positions match TRBD1. CDR1 and CDR2 (germline): MNHEY, SVGAGI. The CDR3 has 14 amino acids. Germline trimming cut 7 bases from V and 2 bases from J; bases unmatched to any gene: 5. The CDR3 reads CASKTGQGQETQYF. The CDR3 DNA sequence: TGTGCCAGCAAAACAGGACAGGGGCAAGAGACCCAGTACTTC.

The CDR3 DNA sequence: TGTGCCAGCAGCAAAGGGGGGACAGATAATTCACCCCTCCACTTT. It encodes CASSKGGTDNSPLHF. V and J are TRBV21-1 and TRBJ1-6; TRBD1, as called in the table, went unchecked against the DNA. TRBV21-1 is an annotated pseudogene. This CDR3 is built from 15 residues.

This clone was seen only once. The CDR3 coding sequence is TGTGCCAGCAGTGGGGAGACAGGGTTTTTGGAGACCCAGTACTTC. Translated: CASSGETGFLETQYF. The chain is built from TRBV2 and TRBJ2-5, with 7 bases lining up with TRBD1. With V trimmed by 4 bases and J by 5 bases, 10 bases remained unmatched. CDR1 is SNHLY, CDR2 FYNNEI, per germline. CDR3 size: 15 residues.

The rearrangement links TRBV5-1 to TRBJ1-3; D remains unclear. The ends were cut back, 4 bases at V and 2 bases at J, with 13 bases in the middle. The CDR3 is 15 residues long. CDR1 is SGHRS, CDR2 YFSETQ, per germline. CDR3 in amino acids: CASSSGTTAGNTIYF. The CDR3 coding sequence is TGCGCCAGCAGCAGCGGCACCACAGCTGGAAACACCATATATTTT. The complete variable domain, with remaining parts taken from reference TRBV5-1 and TRBJ1-3, reads KAGVTQTPRYLIKTRGQQVTLSCSPISGHRSVSWYQQTPGQGLQFLFEYFSETQRNKGNFPGRFSGRQFSNSRSEMNVSTLELGDSALYLCASSSGTTAGNTIYFGEGSWLTVV.

V and J are TRBV9 and TRBJ1-2; D is undetermined. Germline V gene sequence: CDR1 SGDLS, CDR2 YYNGEE. The CDR3 covers 14 residues. V was clipped by 0 bases and J by 5 bases, with 11 bases between them. Here the CDR3 DNA reads TGTGCCAGCAGCGTAGGGTCCGACTCTTATGGCTACACCTTC. It translates to CASSVGSDSYGYTF.

J is TRBJ1-1 and V is TRBV7-8; tentatively, D is TRBD1 (6 bases). Trimming stripped 7 bases from V and 1 base from J, with 13 bases between. This CDR3 region has 14 residues. Germline V gene lookup returns CDR1 SGHVS and CDR2 FQNEAQ. The CDR3 DNA sequence: TGTGCCAGCACCACTATACAGGGGAACACTGAAGCTTTCTTT. It yields the protein CASTTIQGNTEAFF.

The J gene is TRBJ2-7, the V gene TRBV5-1; 7 nucleotides match TRBD1. CDR3 length: 16 residues. The germline gives CDR1 SGHRS, CDR2 YFSETQ. Trimming cost V 7 bases and J 1 base; bases outside gene matches: 14. The chain's CDR3 is CASADRAGVESYEQYF. The CDR3 region has the DNA TGCGCCAGCGCTGACAGGGCTGGGGTGGAATCCTACGAGCAGTACTTC.

This chain uses TRBV6-5 with TRBJ1-1; TRBD1 matches at 7 bases. J gave up 3 bases and V 3 bases, and 7 bases lay outside the gene matches. In germline, CDR1 is MNHEY, CDR2 SVGAGI. The CDR3 sequence is 15 residues long. The CDR3 protein is CASSYLRDSYTEAFF. The CDR3 DNA reads TGTGCCAGCAGTTATCTTCGGGACAGCTACACTGAAGCTTTCTTT.

CDR3 residues: CASSYLGQSYGYTF. For the CDR3, the DNA is TGTGCCAGCAGTTACCTGGGACAGAGCTATGGCTACACCTTC. J is TRBJ1-2 and V is TRBV6-6; 7 nucleotides match TRBD1. Trimming removed 2 bases from V and 4 bases from J; junction bases left unmatched: 4. CDR1 is MNHNY and CDR2 is SVGAGI in the germline V gene (reference sequence). The CDR3 covers 14 residues.